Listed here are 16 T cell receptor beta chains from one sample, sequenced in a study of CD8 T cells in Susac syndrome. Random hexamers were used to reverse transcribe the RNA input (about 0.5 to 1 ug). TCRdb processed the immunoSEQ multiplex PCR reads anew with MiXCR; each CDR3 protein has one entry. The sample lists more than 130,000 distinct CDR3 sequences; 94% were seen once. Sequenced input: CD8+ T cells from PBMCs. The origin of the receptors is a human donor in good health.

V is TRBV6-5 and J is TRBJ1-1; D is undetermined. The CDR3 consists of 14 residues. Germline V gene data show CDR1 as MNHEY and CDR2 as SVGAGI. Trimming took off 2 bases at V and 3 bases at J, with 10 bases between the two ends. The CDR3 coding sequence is TGTGCCAGCAGTTACCTGGGAAGGGACACTGAAGCTTTCTTT. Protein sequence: CASSYLGRDTEAFF.

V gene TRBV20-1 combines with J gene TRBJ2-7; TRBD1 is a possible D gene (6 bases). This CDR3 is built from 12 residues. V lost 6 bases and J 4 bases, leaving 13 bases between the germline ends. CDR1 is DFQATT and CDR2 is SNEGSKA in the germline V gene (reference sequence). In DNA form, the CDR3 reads TGCAGTGCAGCCGGGACAATTTACGAGCAGTACTTC. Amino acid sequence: CSAAGTIYEQYF.

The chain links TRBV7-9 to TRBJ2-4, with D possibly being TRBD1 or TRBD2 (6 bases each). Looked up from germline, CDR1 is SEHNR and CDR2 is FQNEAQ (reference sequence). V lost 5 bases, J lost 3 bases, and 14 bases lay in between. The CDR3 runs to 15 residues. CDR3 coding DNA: TGTGCCAGCAGCCCGACCGGGGGCGGCAAAAACATTCAGTACTTC. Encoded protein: CASSPTGGGKNIQYF.

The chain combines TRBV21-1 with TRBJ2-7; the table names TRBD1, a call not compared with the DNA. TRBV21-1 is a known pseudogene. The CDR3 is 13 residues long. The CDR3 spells CASSSRGGTEQYF. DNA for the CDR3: TGTGCCAGCAGCTCAAGAGGCGGGACCGAGCAGTACTTC.

The CDR3 reads CASSLSSLVADTQYF. CDR3 in DNA: TGTGCCAGCAGTTTATCTTCCTTGGTGGCAGATACGCAGTATTTT. The V call is TRBV28, the J call TRBJ2-3; D not certain. V lost 1 base to trimming and J lost 4 bases, with 12 bases between them. Germline CDR1 and CDR2: MDHEN and SYDVKM. This CDR3 comprises 15 residues.

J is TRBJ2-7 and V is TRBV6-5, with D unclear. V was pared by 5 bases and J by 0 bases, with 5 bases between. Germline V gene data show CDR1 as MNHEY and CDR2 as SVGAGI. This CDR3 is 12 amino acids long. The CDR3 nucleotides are TGTGCCAGCAGTCCTGCCTCCTACGAGCAGTACTTC. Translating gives CASSPASYEQYF.

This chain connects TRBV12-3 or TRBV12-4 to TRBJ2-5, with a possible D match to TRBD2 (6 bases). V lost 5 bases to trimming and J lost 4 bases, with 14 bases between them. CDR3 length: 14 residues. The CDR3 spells CASSSRDSPETQYF. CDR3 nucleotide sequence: TGTGCCAGCAGTAGCCGGGACTCCCCAGAGACCCAGTACTTC.

In nucleotides, the CDR3 is TGTGCCAGCAGAGGCCCAAATCCCAACAATGAGCAGTTCTTC. It is translated as CASRGPNPNNEQFF. J is TRBJ2-1 and V is TRBV3-1; D remains unclear. Looked up from germline, CDR1 is LGHDT and CDR2 is YNNKEL (reference sequence). CDR3 length: 14 residues. V gave up 6 bases and J gave up 5 bases, with 14 bases separating them.

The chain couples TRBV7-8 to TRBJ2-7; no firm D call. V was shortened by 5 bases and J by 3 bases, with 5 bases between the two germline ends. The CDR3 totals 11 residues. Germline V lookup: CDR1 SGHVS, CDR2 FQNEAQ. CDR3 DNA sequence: TGTGCCAGCAGCACTGACTACGAGCAGTACTTC. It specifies CASSTDYEQYF.

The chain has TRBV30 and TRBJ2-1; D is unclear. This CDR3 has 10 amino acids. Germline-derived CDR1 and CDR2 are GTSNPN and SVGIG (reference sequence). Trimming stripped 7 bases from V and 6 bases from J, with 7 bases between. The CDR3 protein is CAYYSNEQFF. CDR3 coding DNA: TGTGCCTACTACAGCAATGAGCAGTTCTTC.

The CDR3 is CASRTGTGDYEQYF. The CDR3 DNA reads as TGTGCCAGCAGGACCGGGACAGGGGACTACGAGCAGTACTTC. The chain recombines TRBV28 with TRBJ2-7; TRBD1 matches 10 bases. V lost 6 bases, J lost 3 bases, and 5 bases stayed unmatched. Germline V gene lookup returns CDR1 MDHEN and CDR2 SYDVKM. This CDR3 region has 14 residues.

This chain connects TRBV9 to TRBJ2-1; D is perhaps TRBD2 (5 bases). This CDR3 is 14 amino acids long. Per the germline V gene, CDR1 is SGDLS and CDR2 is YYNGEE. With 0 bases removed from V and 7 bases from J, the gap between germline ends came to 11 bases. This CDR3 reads CASSVVAGKNEQFF. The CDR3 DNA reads TGTGCCAGCAGCGTAGTCGCGGGTAAAAATGAGCAGTTCTTC.

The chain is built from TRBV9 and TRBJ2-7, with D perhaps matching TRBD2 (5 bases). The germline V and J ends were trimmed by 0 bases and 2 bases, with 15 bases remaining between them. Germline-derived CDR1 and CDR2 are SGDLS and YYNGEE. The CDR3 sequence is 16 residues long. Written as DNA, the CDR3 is TGTGCCAGCAGCGTAGAAGGAGGCCCCCTTACCTACGAGCAGTACTTC. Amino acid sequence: CASSVEGGPLTYEQYF.

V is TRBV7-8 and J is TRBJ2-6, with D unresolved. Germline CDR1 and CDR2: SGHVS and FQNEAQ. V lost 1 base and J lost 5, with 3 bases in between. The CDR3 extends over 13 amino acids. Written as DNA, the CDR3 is TGTGCCAGCAGCTTAGATTGGGCCAACGTCCTGACTTTC. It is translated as CASSLDWANVLTF.

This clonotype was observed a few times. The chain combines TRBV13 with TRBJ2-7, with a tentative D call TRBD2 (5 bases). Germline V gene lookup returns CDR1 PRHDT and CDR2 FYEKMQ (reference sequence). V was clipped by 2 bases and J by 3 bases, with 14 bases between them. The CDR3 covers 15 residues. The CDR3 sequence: CASSLIEPRGYEQYF. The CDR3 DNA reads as TGTGCCAGCAGCTTAATCGAACCCCGGGGCTACGAGCAGTACTTC.

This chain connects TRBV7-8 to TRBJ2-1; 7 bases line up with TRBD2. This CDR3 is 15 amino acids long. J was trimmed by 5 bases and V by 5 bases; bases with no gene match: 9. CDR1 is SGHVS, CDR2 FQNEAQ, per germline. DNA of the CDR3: TGTGCCAGCAGCGACCCACGGACTAGAGACAATGAGCAGTTCTTC. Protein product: CASSDPRTRDNEQFF. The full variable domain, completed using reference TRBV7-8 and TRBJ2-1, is GAGVSQSPRYKVAKRGQDVALRCDPISGHVSLFWYQQALGQGPEFLTYFQNEAQLDKSGLPSDRFFAERPEGSVSTLKIQRTQQEDSAVYLCASSDPRTRDNEQFFGPGTRLTVL.